The 10 T cell receptor beta chains below come from one sample, sequenced in a study of cytomegalovirus exposure and HLA in healthy donors. The PCR was carried out with 60 Vbeta primers and 13 Jbeta primers. The repertoire was sequenced with immunoSEQ multiplex PCR; TCRdb's copy has only in-frame clones and lacks some. Of approximately 190,000 clones in the sample, more than 9.5% are singletons; the top ten hold under 10%. The material sequenced was PBMCs. The source is a man aged 50 to 59 in good health and CMV-seropositive.

The table lists this clone with a few counts. The chain combines TRBV6-4 with TRBJ2-3, with a tentative D call TRBD2 (5 bases). The CDR3 spans 14 residues. The germline CDR1 and CDR2 sequences are MRHNA and SNTAGT. Deletions cut 8 bases from V and 6 bases from J, with 18 bases between. In nucleotides, the CDR3 is TGTGCCAGCTCCGACGTAGGCCGCGGGGATACGCAGTATTTT. This encodes CASSDVGRGDTQYF.

This chain joins TRBV5-1 and TRBJ1-6; no reliable D call. The CDR3 is 14 amino acids. In germline, CDR1 is SGHRS, CDR2 YFSETQ. V lost 0 bases and J lost 10, with 11 bases in between. In DNA form, the CDR3 reads TGCGCCAGCAGCTTGGGGGCATCAAGCTCACCCCTCCACTTT. This codes for CASSLGASSSPLHF.

This clone showed up just a few times. V and J are TRBV7-8 and TRBJ2-7; no definite D call. The germline V gene has CDR1 SGHVS and CDR2 FQNEAQ. The CDR3 runs to 13 residues. Trimming left V 1 base short and J 9 bases short, with 13 bases between. The CDR3 region is CASSLGGSTGQYF. The CDR3 bases are TGTGCCAGCAGCTTAGGAGGCAGCACCGGGCAGTACTTC.

This rearrangement joins TRBV5-8 to TRBJ1-2, with TRBD1 matching 9 bases. Looked up from germline, CDR1 is SGHTS and CDR2 is YDEGEE. After removal of 5 bases from V and 4 bases from J, the junction contained 6 bases not matched to a gene. CDR3 length: 14 residues. In nucleotides, the CDR3 is TGTGCCAGCAGTTCGCCGGGACAGGGCTATGGCTACACCTTC. Amino acid sequence: CASSSPGQGYGYTF.

The chain couples TRBV5-6 to TRBJ2-1; D not resolved. V was cut by 4 bases and J by 10 bases, with 15 bases left in between. The CDR3 spans 13 residues. Germline CDR1 reads SGHDT; CDR2 reads YYEEEE. The CDR3 nucleotides are TGTGCCAGCAGCCAATTAAGTACGAGGGAGCAGTTCTTC. Translation: CASSQLSTREQFF.

V is TRBV7-8 and J is TRBJ1-3; 7 bases line up with TRBD1. Looked up from germline, CDR1 is SGHVS and CDR2 is FQNEAQ. CDR3 length: 14 residues. V shed 5 bases, J shed 4 bases, and the junction held 5 bases outside the gene matches. The CDR3 here is CASSRRGIGNTIYF. CDR3 nucleotide sequence: TGTGCCAGCAGCCGCAGGGGGATCGGAAACACCATATATTTT.

This clone was detected only a few times. The CDR3 loop reads CASSWGQRKHRGTEAFF. CDR3 bases: TGTGCCAGCAGCTGGGGACAGCGGAAGCATCGGGGCACTGAAGCTTTCTTT. The rearrangement uses TRBV7-8 and TRBJ1-1, with TRBD1 identical over 7 bases. With V trimmed by 4 bases and J by 4 bases, 15 bases remained unmatched. CDR3 length equals 17 residues. The germline gives CDR1 SGHVS, CDR2 FQNEAQ.

This chain connects TRBV19 to TRBJ2-2, with no clear D. CDR1 is LNHDA, CDR2 SQIVND, per germline (reference sequence). The CDR3 is made up of 13 amino acids. V was cut by 8 bases and J by 0 bases, with 7 bases left in between. The CDR3 DNA sequence: TGTGCCAGTGAACCGGCGAACACCGGGGAGCTGTTTTTT. Translated, it gives CASEPANTGELFF.

This clone was seen only a few times. The chain joins TRBV27 to TRBJ2-5, with 9 bases lining up with TRBD2. Trimming removed 3 bases from V and 5 bases from J; junction bases left unmatched: 10. From germline, CDR1 is MNHEY and CDR2 SMNVEV (reference sequence). The CDR3 spans 16 residues. CDR3 nucleotide sequence: TGTGCCAGCAGTTTCCTTGCTAGCGGGGTGAAGGAGACCCAGTACTTC. This sequence encodes CASSFLASGVKETQYF.

This clone was detected only a few times. The rearrangement joins TRBV19 to TRBJ1-6; the match to TRBD1 covers 12 bases. With V trimmed by 6 bases and J by 10 bases, 4 bases remained unmatched. The CDR3 loop spans 14 amino acids. Germline CDR1 LNHDA, CDR2 SQIVND (reference sequence). CDR3 coding DNA: TGTGCCAGTAGCCCGGGACAGGGGGCATCACCCCTCCACTTT. Protein sequence: CASSPGQGASPLHF.